These T cell receptor beta chains were read from a single sample in a study of shared clonotypes between healthy human individuals. Only in-frame clones appear in the TCRdb table, and some are missing; sequencing was by immunoSEQ multiplex PCR. The table includes 2 million to 3 million clones, approximately 94% detected once. Specimen: naive CD4+ T cells sorted from blood. The receptor source for this set is a man younger than 30 in good health. Both conserved end residues are part of each CDR3. D genes are given only for firm matches. Size tells how often a clone was seen (once, few, many) or the class of an expanded clone, and some rows leave it out.

d_gene | abundance | j_gene | v_gene | CDR3aa | CDR3nt
TRBD1 | NA | TRBJ2-6 | TRBV27 | CASSLISGRQGPSGANVLTF | TGTGCCAGCAGTTTAATAAGCGGAAGACAGGGTCCTTCTGGGGCCAACGTCCTGACTTTC
NA | NA | TRBJ2-5 | TRBV18 | CASSPLSQETQYF | TGTGCCAGCTCACCACTTTCTCAAGAGACCCAGTACTTC
TRBD2 | NA | TRBJ2-7 | TRBV4-3 | CASSQQRGAYEQYF | TGCGCCAGCAGCCAACAGCGGGGGGCCTACGAGCAGTACTTC
NA | few | TRBJ1-2 | TRBV6-6 | CASSSEFGYTF | TGTGCCAGCAGTTCGGAATTCGGCTACACCTTC
NA | NA | TRBJ1-1 | TRBV5-6 | CASSYAGTMNTEAFF | TGTGCCAGCAGCTACGCCGGGACTATGAACACTGAAGCTTTCTTT
NA | NA | TRBJ2-7 | TRBV29-1 | CSPGWGRIVYEQYF | TGCAGCCCTGGCTGGGGGAGGATTGTCTACGAGCAGTACTTC
NA | NA | TRBJ2-3 | TRBV6-1 | CASSSRAPTDTQYF | TGTGCCAGCAGTTCCCGGGCTCCCACAGATACGCAGTATTTT
NA | NA | TRBJ2-7 | TRBV6-6 | CASSYSGNYPYEQYF | TGTGCCAGCAGTTACTCCGGGAATTATCCCTACGAGCAGTACTTC
NA | NA | TRBJ2-5 | TRBV27 | CASSSRWDQETQYF | TGTGCCAGTTCTAGCCGTTGGGACCAAGAGACCCAGTACTTC
TRBD1 | NA | TRBJ1-5 | TRBV7-9 | CASSKDRGDQPQHF | TGTGCCAGCAGCAAGGACAGGGGGGATCAGCCCCAGCATTTT
TRBD1 | NA | TRBJ2-7 | TRBV5-1 | CASSGTGGFSYEQYF | TGCGCCAGCTCCGGGACAGGGGGCTTCTCCTACGAGCAGTACTTC
NA | NA | TRBJ1-6 | TRBV5-1 | CASSLDGNSPLHF | TGCGCCAGCAGCTTGGACGGTAATTCACCCCTCCACTTT
TRBD1 | NA | TRBJ2-1 | TRBV5-1 | CASSDGQGAHDEQFF | TGCGCCAGCAGCGACGGACAGGGGGCGCATGATGAGCAGTTCTTC
NA | NA | TRBJ2-5 | TRBV6-1 | CASGQRWGETQYF | TGTGCCAGCGGACAGCGATGGGGGGAGACCCAGTACTTC
NA | NA | TRBJ2-4 | TRBV30 | CAWSESAARNIQYF | TGTGCCTGGAGTGAGTCGGCTGCCAGAAACATTCAGTACTTC
NA | NA | TRBJ2-7 | TRBV6-1 | CASSELDMLGEQYF | TGTGCCAGCAGTGAATTAGACATGTTGGGGGAGCAGTACTTC
NA | NA | TRBJ2-7 | TRBV6-5 | CASRSTTIPHYEQYF | TGTGCCAGCAGAAGCACAACTATCCCCCACTACGAGCAGTACTTC
NA | NA | TRBJ1-1 | TRBV27 | CASSDRDIKGTEAFF | TGTGCCAGCAGTGACCGGGACATCAAGGGAACTGAAGCTTTCTTT
TRBD1 | few | TRBJ1-5 | TRBV19 | CASMGQGIQPQHF | TGTGCCAGTATGGGACAGGGGATTCAGCCCCAGCATTTT
NA | NA | TRBJ1-2 | TRBV30 | CAWRRTGRSYYGYTF | TGTGCCTGGAGAAGAACAGGGAGGAGTTACTATGGCTACACCTTC
NA | NA | TRBJ2-7 | TRBV19 | CASRVKADSYEQYF | TGTGCCAGTAGGGTAAAAGCGGACTCCTACGAGCAGTACTTC
NA | NA | TRBJ2-1 | TRBV5-1 | CASSLDEGGRPGNEQFF | TGCGCCAGCAGCTTGGACGAGGGGGGCCGTCCCGGCAATGAGCAGTTCTTC
NA | once | TRBJ1-5 | TRBV6-1 | CAGGLEQPQHF | TGTGCCGGAGGGCTGGAACAGCCCCAGCATTTT
TRBD1 | once | TRBJ2-3 | TRBV7-3 | CASSSQGASTDTQYF | TGTGCCAGCAGCTCACAGGGGGCTAGCACAGATACGCAGTATTTT
TRBD2 | NA | TRBJ2-5 | TRBV30 | CAWSAARTSGGVQETQYF | TGTGCCTGGAGTGCTGCACGGACTAGCGGGGGGGTCCAAGAGACCCAGTACTTC
TRBD2 | NA | TRBJ2-1 | TRBV11-2 | CASSLELAGCCNEQFF | TGTGCCAGCAGCTTAGAGCTAGCGGGATGCTGCAATGAGCAGTTCTTC
TRBD1 | NA | TRBJ1-6 | TRBV5-6 | CASSGGQVMDSPLHF | TGTGCCAGCAGCGGGGGACAGGTGATGGATTCACCCCTCCACTTT
NA | NA | TRBJ2-5 | TRBV6-4 | CASSDSGQPGETQYF | TGTGCCAGCAGTGACTCCGGACAGCCAGGGGAGACCCAGTACTTC
NA | NA | TRBJ2-3 | TRBV29-1 | CSVDVQPRGDTQYF | TGCAGCGTTGATGTCCAACCAAGAGGAGATACGCAGTATTTT
TRBD1 | NA | TRBJ1-2 | TRBV5-1 | CASRGQGHGYTF | TGCGCCAGCAGAGGACAGGGCCATGGCTACACCTTC
NA | NA | TRBJ2-5 | TRBV30 | CAWSLGTTWKETQYF | TGTGCCTGGAGTCTGGGGACGACTTGGAAAGAGACCCAGTACTTC
TRBD1 | NA | TRBJ1-2 | TRBV5-4 | CASRPDREGRGYTF | TGTGCCAGCAGACCCGACAGGGAGGGGCGTGGCTACACCTTC
NA | NA | TRBJ2-1 | TRBV7-8 | CASSPLGGGQFF | TGTGCCAGCAGCCCGCTGGGAGGGGGGCAGTTCTTC
TRBD2 | once | TRBJ2-1 | TRBV4-1 | CASSHPGLAGASEQFF | TGCGCCAGCAGCCACCCCGGACTAGCGGGAGCATCGGAGCAGTTCTTC
NA | few | TRBJ1-1 | TRBV19 | CASSMVVPRLAFF | TGTGCCAGTAGTATGGTCGTGCCCAGGCTGGCTTTCTTT
NA | NA | TRBJ1-1 | TRBV6-1 | CASSELPLGTEAFF | TGTGCCAGCAGTGAATTACCTCTCGGCACTGAAGCTTTCTTT
TRBD1 | NA | TRBJ1-6 | TRBV5-8 | CASSLEGQGSPLHF | TGTGCCAGCAGCTTGGAGGGACAGGGATCACCCCTCCACTTT
NA | NA | TRBJ1-6 | TRBV30 | CAWRGRMGSPLHF | TGTGCCTGGCGCGGGAGAATGGGTTCACCCCTCCACTTT
TRBD2 | NA | TRBJ2-4 | TRBV5-1 | CASSLGLAGVKYF | TGCGCCAGCAGCTTGGGACTAGCGGGAGTGAAGTACTTC
NA | few | TRBJ1-1 | TRBV16 | CASSQEGRAFF | TGTGCCAGCAGCCAAGAAGGACGAGCTTTCTTT
TRBD2 | NA | TRBJ2-7 | TRBV11-2 | CASSRTSGDSYEQYF | TGTGCCAGCAGCCGGACTAGCGGGGACTCCTACGAGCAGTACTTC
TRBD1 | NA | TRBJ2-7 | TRBV27 | CASNRQGALWYEQYF | TGTGCCAGCAATCGACAGGGGGCGCTTTGGTACGAGCAGTACTTC
TRBD1 | NA | TRBJ2-5 | TRBV5-1 | CASSPGQGKTQYF | TGCGCCAGCAGCCCAGGACAGGGAAAGACCCAGTACTTC
TRBD2 | NA | TRBJ2-4 | TRBV6-6 | CASSPSGRVGIQYF | TGTGCCAGCAGTCCTAGCGGGAGGGTTGGCATTCAGTACTTC
NA | few | TRBJ1-1 | TRBV29-1 | CSSDRGNTEAFF | TGCAGCTCTGATAGGGGAAACACTGAAGCTTTCTTT
NA | NA | TRBJ1-1 | TRBV9 | CASSADSWNTEAFF | TGTGCCAGCAGCGCTGACAGCTGGAACACTGAAGCTTTCTTT
TRBD1 | NA | TRBJ1-3 | TRBV10-3 | CAISPTGVGNTIYF | TGTGCCATCAGTCCGACAGGGGTTGGAAACACCATATATTTT
NA | NA | TRBJ2-7 | TRBV10-3 | CAIGDLRGSNEQYF | TGTGCCATCGGGGATCTTAGGGGTTCTAACGAGCAGTACTTC
NA | NA | TRBJ2-6 | TRBV9 | CASSVGSGANVLTF | TGTGCCAGCAGCGTAGGCTCTGGGGCCAACGTCCTGACTTTC
NA | NA | TRBJ1-6 | TRBV5-6 | CASRSAGTQGALHF | TGTGCCAGCAGATCGGCCGGGACCCAAGGGGCCCTCCACTTT
TRBD1 | once | TRBJ1-2 | TRBV28 | CASSSGQGALGRQGYTF | TGTGCCAGCAGTTCCGGACAGGGGGCGCTTGGTCGTCAAGGCTACACCTTC
TRBD2 | NA | TRBJ2-7 | TRBV7-2 | CASSLGSGRVSEQYF | TGTGCCAGCAGCTTAGGTAGCGGGAGAGTTTCCGAGCAGTACTTC
TRBD1 | NA | TRBJ2-7 | TRBV2 | CASSPGQGFNEQYF | TGTGCCAGCAGTCCGGGACAGGGGTTCAACGAGCAGTACTTC
NA | once | TRBJ2-3 | TRBV18 | CASSPFSTDTQYF | TGTGCCAGCTCACCGTTTAGCACAGATACGCAGTATTTT
TRBD2 | NA | TRBJ2-1 | TRBV6-1 | CASTPGLAGGNEQFF | TGTGCCAGTACTCCGGGACTAGCGGGGGGCAATGAGCAGTTCTTC
TRBD2 | NA | TRBJ2-1 | TRBV19 | CASSIPPGGLGNNEQFF | TGTGCCAGTAGTATCCCCCCGGGGGGACTGGGGAACAATGAGCAGTTCTTC
NA | NA | TRBJ1-2 | TRBV19 | CASSMKGTGYTF | TGTGCCAGTAGTATGAAGGGGACAGGCTACACCTTC
NA | once | TRBJ2-2 | TRBV10-3 | CAIGRTSSTGELFF | TGTGCCATCGGTAGAACTTCTAGCACCGGGGAGCTGTTTTTT
TRBD1 | NA | TRBJ2-7 | TRBV7-9 | CASSRDSAYEQYF | TGTGCCAGCAGCCGGGACAGTGCCTACGAGCAGTACTTC
TRBD2 | NA | TRBJ2-2 | TRBV2 | CASSISGGALGELFF | TGTGCCAGCAGTATTAGCGGGGGGGCCCTCGGGGAGCTGTTTTTT